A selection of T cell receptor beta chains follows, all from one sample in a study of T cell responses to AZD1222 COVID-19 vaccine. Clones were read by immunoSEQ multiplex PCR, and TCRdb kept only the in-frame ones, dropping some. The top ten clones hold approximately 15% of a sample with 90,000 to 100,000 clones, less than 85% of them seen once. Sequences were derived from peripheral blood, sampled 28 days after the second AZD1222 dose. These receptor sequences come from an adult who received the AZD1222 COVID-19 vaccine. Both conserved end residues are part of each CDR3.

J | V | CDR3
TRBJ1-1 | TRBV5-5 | CASSPWGNMNTEAFF
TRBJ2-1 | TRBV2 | CASSRGLSPNEQFF
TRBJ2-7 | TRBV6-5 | CASSSPGAAYEQYF
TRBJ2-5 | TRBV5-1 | CASSPGTGEETQYF
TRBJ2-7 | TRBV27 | CASSRGVNSYEQYF
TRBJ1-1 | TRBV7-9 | CASSLEATEAFF
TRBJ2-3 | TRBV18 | CASSPHGGLTDTQYF
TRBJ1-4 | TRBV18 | CASSPTSDRGTMRNEKLFF
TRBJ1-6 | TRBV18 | CASSPRRLINSPLHF
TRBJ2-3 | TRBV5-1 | CASSLEPKSGVPTDTQYF
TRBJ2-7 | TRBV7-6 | CASSLDGGRSPEQYF
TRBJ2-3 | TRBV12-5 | CASGLAGGPSDTQYF
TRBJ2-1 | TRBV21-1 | CASSKVGRAPYNEQFF
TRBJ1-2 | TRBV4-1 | CASSQGEGAYGYTF
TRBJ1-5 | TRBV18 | CASSPPGDRQPQHF
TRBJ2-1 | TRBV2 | CASRVPVGNEQFF
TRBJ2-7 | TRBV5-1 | CASSPDWYEQYF
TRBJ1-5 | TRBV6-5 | CASSYSRVGSDQPQHF
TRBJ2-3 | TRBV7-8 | CASCVTGGIADTQYF
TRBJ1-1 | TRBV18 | CASSPQVMNTEAFF
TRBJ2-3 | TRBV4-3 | CASSQDALFTDTQYF
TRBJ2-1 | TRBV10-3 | CAIRGTRGDNEQFF
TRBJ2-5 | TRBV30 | CAWTRAGDPQETQYF
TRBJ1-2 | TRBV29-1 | CSVVGGHGYTF
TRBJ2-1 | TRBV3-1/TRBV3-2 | CASSQDGGGDNEQFF
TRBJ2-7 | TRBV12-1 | CASSFLEQYF
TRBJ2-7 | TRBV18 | CASSPGGGINEQYF
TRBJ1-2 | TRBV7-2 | CASSLQLGPNYGYTF
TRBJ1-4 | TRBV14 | CASSQGQTGEKLFF
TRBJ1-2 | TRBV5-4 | CASSLGSQANYGYTF
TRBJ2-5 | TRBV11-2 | CASSLGISGDGKETQYF
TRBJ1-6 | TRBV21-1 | CASSNLAGVGTGLSSYNSPLHF
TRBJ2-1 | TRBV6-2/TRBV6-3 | CASSYLGGGNEQFF
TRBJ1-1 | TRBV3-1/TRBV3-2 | CASSQQTGSKEAFF
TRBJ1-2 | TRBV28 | CASSVAGTFYGYTF
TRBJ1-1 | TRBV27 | CASSLGQGRDTEAFF
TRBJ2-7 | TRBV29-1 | CSVGGQGSPGQYF
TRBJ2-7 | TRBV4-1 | CASSLRGTAAYEQYF
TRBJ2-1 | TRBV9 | CASSPLLGLPSYNEQFF
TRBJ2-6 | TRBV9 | CASSGDSGYSGANVLTF
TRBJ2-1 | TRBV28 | CASSFMIYNEQFF
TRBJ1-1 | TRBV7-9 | CASSPPGRLNTEAFF
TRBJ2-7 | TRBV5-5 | CASSGDRPYEQYF
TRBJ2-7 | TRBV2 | CASRGLAAEQYF
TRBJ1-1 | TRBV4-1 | CASSQGSEAFF
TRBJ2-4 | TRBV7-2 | CASTLNLAELAKNIQYF
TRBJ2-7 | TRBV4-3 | CASSQEHRRGPEQYF
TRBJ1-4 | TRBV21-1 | CASSSPGGAGEKLFF